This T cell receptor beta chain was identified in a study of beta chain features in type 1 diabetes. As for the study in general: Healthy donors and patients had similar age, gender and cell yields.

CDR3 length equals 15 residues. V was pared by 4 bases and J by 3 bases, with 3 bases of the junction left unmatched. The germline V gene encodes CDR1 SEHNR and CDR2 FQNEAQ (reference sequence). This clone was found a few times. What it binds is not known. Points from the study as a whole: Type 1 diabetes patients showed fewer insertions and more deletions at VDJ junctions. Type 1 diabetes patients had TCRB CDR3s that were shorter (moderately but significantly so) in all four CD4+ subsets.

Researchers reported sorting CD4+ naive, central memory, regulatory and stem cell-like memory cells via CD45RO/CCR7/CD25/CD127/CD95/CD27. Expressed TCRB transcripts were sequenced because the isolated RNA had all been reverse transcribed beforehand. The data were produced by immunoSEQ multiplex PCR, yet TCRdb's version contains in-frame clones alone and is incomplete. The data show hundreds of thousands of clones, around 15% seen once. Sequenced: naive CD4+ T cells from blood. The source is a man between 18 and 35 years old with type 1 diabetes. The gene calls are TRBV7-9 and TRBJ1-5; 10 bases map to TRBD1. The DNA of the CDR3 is TGTGCCAGCAGCTCGGGACAGGGGCCCAATCAGCCCCAGCATTTT. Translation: CASSSGQGPNQPQHF.